Listed below are T cell receptor beta chains from one sample, sequenced in a study of blood T cells in healthy people across ages. TCRdb re-derived calls from the 5' RACE reads in MiXCR, one entry per CDR3 protein. Of about 640,000 distinct CDR3 sequences listed, about 53% are singletons. Sequencing was performed on blood. Receptor source: a man in his sixties in good health. The CDR3 runs from the conserved cysteine through the conserved F or W. The D gene is left open where the match is weak. Part of the rows lack a size; the others show once, few, many or a class for expanded clones.

J	size	D	V	CDR3	DNA
TRBJ1-2	.	.	TRBV20-1	CSAPTANYGYTF	TGCAGTGCGCCGACAGCTAACTATGGCTACACCTTC
TRBJ2-1	.	.	TRBV7-2	CASSRNRVNEQFF	TGTGCCAGCAGCCGAAACAGGGTCAATGAGCAGTTCTTC
TRBJ2-1	many	.	TRBV14	CASSQDRRVAEQFF	TGTGCCAGCAGCCAAGATAGGAGGGTAGCAGAGCAGTTCTTC
TRBJ1-1	many	TRBD1	TRBV6-6	CASRGSNRGGGTEAFF	TGTGCCAGCAGGGGGTCTAACAGGGGAGGGGGCACTGAAGCTTTCTTT
TRBJ1-6	.	.	TRBV27	CASQQGGRSPLHF	TGTGCCAGCCAACAGGGCGGGCGATCACCCCTCCACTTT
TRBJ2-7	.	.	TRBV15	CATSRERRGGNYEQYF	TGTGCCACCAGCAGAGAGCGGAGGGGTGGAAACTACGAGCAGTACTTC
TRBJ2-1	few	.	TRBV20-1	CSARDRPQNEQFF	TGCAGTGCTAGAGATCGGCCGCAAAATGAGCAGTTCTTC
TRBJ1-5	once	TRBD1	TRBV6-5	CASSYAPSRGGGHQPQHF	TGTGCCAGCAGTTACGCCCCCAGTAGGGGAGGGGGCCATCAGCCCCAGCATTTT
TRBJ2-1	.	TRBD2	TRBV6-4	CASSRTSGATYNEQFF	TGTGCCAGCAGTCGGACTAGCGGGGCAACCTACAATGAGCAGTTCTTC
TRBJ1-5	once	TRBD1	TRBV27	CASSFSGGQLQHF	TGTGCCAGCAGTTTCTCAGGGGGACAGCTCCAGCATTTT
TRBJ2-3	.	TRBD1	TRBV12-3/TRBV12-4	CASRYQGALSDTQYF	TGTGCCAGCAGATACCAGGGGGCGTTATCAGATACGCAGTATTTT
TRBJ2-3	few	.	TRBV4-1	CASSPGPLSTDTQYF	TGCGCCAGCAGCCCAGGGCCCTTGTCCACAGATACGCAGTATTTT
TRBJ2-5	few	.	TRBV12-3/TRBV12-4	CASTARSGQETQYF	TGTGCCAGCACCGCACGGAGTGGCCAAGAGACCCAGTACTTC
TRBJ2-1	few	TRBD2	TRBV7-2	CASSLSSGGFNEQFF	TGTGCCAGCAGCTTATCCAGCGGGGGGTTCAATGAGCAGTTCTTC
TRBJ2-5	few	TRBD1	TRBV4-1	CASSVQGAVETQYF	TGCGCCAGCAGCGTACAGGGGGCAGTGGAGACCCAGTACTTC
TRBJ1-2	.	TRBD1	TRBV6-1	CASRVKGGTGDPRSYGYTF	TGTGCCAGCAGAGTGAAGGGTGGGACAGGGGACCCAAGATCCTATGGCTACACCTTC
TRBJ2-7	.	.	TRBV3-1	CASSSGSFLHEQYF	TGTGCCAGCAGCTCGGGATCCTTTCTCCACGAGCAGTACTTC
TRBJ1-4	.	.	TRBV3-1	CASSPDLRKLFF	TGTGCCAGCAGCCCGGACTTGCGGAAACTGTTTTTT
TRBJ2-5	.	.	TRBV20-1	CSASDGGQLNEQYF	TGCAGTGCTAGTGACGGGGGGCAACTCAATGAGCAGTACTTC
TRBJ1-2	.	.	TRBV18	CASSPRVGGDYGYTF	TGTGCCAGCTCACCACGGGTCGGCGGGGACTATGGCTACACCTTC
TRBJ2-7	.	TRBD1	TRBV7-2	CASSSHRGPYEQYF	TGTGCCAGCAGCTCCCACAGGGGGCCCTACGAGCAGTACTTC
TRBJ2-1	.	TRBD2	TRBV6-1	CASSPRTSGGAPYNEQFF	TGTGCCAGCAGTCCTCGGACTAGCGGGGGGGCCCCCTACAATGAGCAGTTCTTC
TRBJ1-6	.	.	TRBV3-1	CASSQGGGQNSPLHF	TGTGCCAGCAGCCAAGGGGGTGGGCAGAATTCACCCCTCCACTTT